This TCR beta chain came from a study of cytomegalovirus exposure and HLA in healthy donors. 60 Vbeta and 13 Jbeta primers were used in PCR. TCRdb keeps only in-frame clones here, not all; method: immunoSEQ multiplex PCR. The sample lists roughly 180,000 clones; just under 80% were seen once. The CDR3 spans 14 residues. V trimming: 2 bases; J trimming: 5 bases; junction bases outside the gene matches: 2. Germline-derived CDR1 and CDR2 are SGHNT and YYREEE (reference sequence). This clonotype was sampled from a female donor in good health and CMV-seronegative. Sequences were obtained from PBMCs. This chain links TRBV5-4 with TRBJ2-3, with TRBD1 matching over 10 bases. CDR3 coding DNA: TGTGCCAGCAGCTTAGGGACAGGGGTAGATACGCAGTATTTT. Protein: CASSLGTGVDTQYF.